One and the same sample provided the 20 T cell receptor beta chains below, sequenced in a study of T-cell memory formation after mild COVID-19. TCRdb fed the 5' RACE reads into MiXCR, producing one record per CDR3 protein. The sample shows approximately 98,000 distinct CDR3 sequences, 15% to 20% of them seen only once. Sequencing was carried out using PBMCs or a T cell subset sorted from them (not recorded which). The receptor source for this set is a man between 18 and 29 years old who had mild COVID-19 (a few samples of this study predate the infection). Cell type and time point are not known.

CDR3 in DNA: TGTGCCAGCAGACCAGGGACAGGGGGGGATACGCAGTATTTT. Protein product: CASRPGTGGDTQYF. J is TRBJ2-3 and V is TRBV4-2, with 11 positions matching TRBD1. The CDR3 has 14 amino acids. The J segment lost 6 bases and the V segment lost 6 bases, leaving 5 bases of the junction unmatched. Germline V lookup: CDR1 LGHNA, CDR2 YNFKEQ.

CDR3: CASSRITGSSTDTQYF. The DNA of the CDR3 is TGTGCCAGCAGCCGAATAACAGGTTCTAGCACAGATACGCAGTATTTT. This chain joins TRBV7-2 and TRBJ2-3, with D possibly matching TRBD1 (5 bases). With 5 bases removed from V and 0 bases from J, the gap between germline ends came to 15 bases. Germline V gives CDR1 SGHTA, CDR2 FQGNSA. CDR3 length equals 16 residues.

This clonotype was seen more than once but under ten times. The chain has TRBV5-1 and TRBJ2-7, with a possible D match to TRBD2 (6 bases). Germline lookup yields CDR1 SGHRS and CDR2 YFSETQ. This CDR3 contains 16 residues. Between the trimmed V and J ends, which lost 0 bases and 1 base, there was a span of 14 bases. The CDR3 protein is CASSLGPVAGSYEQYV. DNA of the CDR3: TGCGCCAGCAGCTTGGGGCCCGTGGCGGGGTCCTACGAGCAGTACGTC.

The rearrangement joins TRBV20-1 to TRBJ1-1, with D tentatively TRBD1 (5 bases). Trimming took off 0 bases at V and 1 base at J, with 9 bases between the two ends. Germline CDR1 DFQATT, CDR2 SNEGSKA (reference sequence). This CDR3 has 14 amino acids. The CDR3 here is CSARDFQGNTEAFF. Written as DNA, the CDR3 is TGCAGTGCTAGAGATTTTCAGGGGAACACTGAAGCTTTCTTT.

This clonotype turned up a few times. The chain carries TRBV7-9 and TRBJ1-6; 7 bases agree with TRBD1. V lost 6 bases to trimming and J lost 4 bases; unmatched junction nucleotides: 15. Per germline, CDR1 SEHNR and CDR2 FQNEAQ (reference sequence). This CDR3 has 18 residues. In DNA form, the CDR3 reads TGTGCCAGCAGACCGTTTTTCCGGACAGGAGATTATAATTCACCCCTCCACTTT. Translation: CASRPFFRTGDYNSPLHF.

The V gene is TRBV4-1, the J gene TRBJ2-1; possible D gene TRBD2, 5 bases. The germline V and J ends were trimmed by 1 base and 8 bases, with 12 bases remaining between them. The CDR3 loop spans 14 amino acids. Germline lookup yields CDR1 MGHRA and CDR2 YSYEKL. The CDR3 spells CASSQVPGMDEQFF. The CDR3 DNA reads as TGCGCCAGCAGCCAAGTACCGGGGATGGATGAGCAGTTCTTC.

The chain employs TRBV20-1 and TRBJ1-1; 7 bases agree with TRBD1. This CDR3 spans 14 amino acids. With 5 bases clipped from V and 0 bases from J, the junction kept 6 bases outside the gene matches. From germline, CDR1 is DFQATT and CDR2 SNEGSKA (reference sequence). CDR3 residues: CSAVRDSLNTEAFF. DNA for the CDR3: TGCAGTGCTGTACGGGACAGCTTGAACACTGAAGCTTTCTTT.

In the case of this clonotype: One end of the junction is discordant with germline, which a read error may explain. This rearrangement joins TRBV9 to TRBJ2-1; 11 bases agree with TRBD2. The CDR3 loop spans 13 amino acids. Germline V gene sequence: CDR1 SGDLS, CDR2 YYNGEE. In nucleotides, the CDR3 is TGTGCCAGTAGCGGGGGGGCCGCCAATGAGCAGTTCTTC. Translation: CASSGGAANEQFF.

This clonotype was seen a few times. The chain links TRBV29-1 to TRBJ1-5; unclear D gene. The CDR3 spans 13 residues. Germline CDR1 is SQVTM and CDR2 is ANQGSEA. The germline V and J ends were trimmed by 7 bases and 4 bases, with 14 bases remaining between them. The chain's CDR3 is CSAIPHPNQPQHF. Here the CDR3 DNA reads TGCAGCGCCATACCACATCCAAATCAGCCCCAGCATTTT.

The chain joins TRBV20-1 to TRBJ2-3; 8 nucleotides match TRBD1. CDR3 length: 16 amino acids. Per the germline V gene, CDR1 is DFQATT and CDR2 is SNEGSKA (reference sequence). V shed 0 bases, J shed 4 bases, and the junction held 9 bases outside the gene matches. This CDR3 reads CSARDSRTGSSDTQYF. CDR3 nucleotides: TGCAGTGCTAGAGATTCTAGGACAGGGTCTTCAGATACGCAGTATTTT.

This clonotype was detected many times. The V call is TRBV7-8, the J call TRBJ2-6; 9 bases line up with TRBD1. Germline CDR1 and CDR2: SGHVS and FQNEAQ. J lost 4 bases, V lost 1 base, and 11 bases had no gene match. This CDR3 has 19 amino acids. CDR3 nucleotide sequence: TGTGCCAGCAGCTTAGAGACAGGGGGAATTTGGCTAGGGGCCAACGTCCTGACTTTC. Translating it yields CASSLETGGIWLGANVLTF.

This chain uses TRBV29-1 with TRBJ2-3, with TRBD2 matching 10 bases. The V and J ends lost 4 bases and 3 bases, in that order; junction bases with no gene match: 4. CDR1 and CDR2 (germline): SQVTM, ANQGSEA. This CDR3 spans 14 amino acids. The chain's CDR3 is CSVGVAGGTDTQYF. The CDR3 DNA reads as TGCAGCGTTGGGGTAGCGGGGGGTACAGATACGCAGTATTTT.

The gene calls are TRBV4-3 and TRBJ2-2; 13 bases are a match to TRBD2. Germline V lookup: CDR1 LGHNA, CDR2 YSLEER. There are 17 residues in the CDR3. V was clipped by 3 bases and J by 8 bases; unmatched bases: 9. The CDR3 DNA reads TGCGCCAGCAGCCAGAGACTAGCGGGGGGAACTCCGGGGGAGCTGTTTTTT. Its protein is CASSQRLAGGTPGELFF.

Only a few counts were recorded for this clonotype. The rearrangement links TRBV7-9 to TRBJ2-6; D is unclear. The CDR3 loop spans 13 amino acids. Trimming cost V 5 bases and J 0 bases, with 2 bases left between them. CDR1 is SEHNR, CDR2 FQNEAQ, per germline (reference sequence). CDR3 coding DNA: TGTGCCAGCAGCGGCTCTGGGGCCAACGTCCTGACTTTC. Translated: CASSGSGANVLTF.

The sample holds a few counts of this clonotype. This sequence joins TRBV7-3 and TRBJ2-1, with 14 bases aligning to TRBD2. The CDR3 is 16 residues long. Germline CDR1 is SGHTA and CDR2 is FQGTGA. Trimming cost V 6 bases and J 9 bases; bases outside gene matches: 10. The CDR3 region has the DNA TGTGCCAGCAGGTCCCGACTAGCGGGGGGGCCGAGTGAGCAGTTCTTC. Translated, it gives CASRSRLAGGPSEQFF.

This clonotype occurred many times. This chain joins TRBV5-5 and TRBJ2-7; 7 nucleotides line up with TRBD2. V shed 4 bases and J 5 bases; nucleotides not matched to a gene: 15. There are 16 residues in the CDR3. Germline CDR1 is SGHKS and CDR2 is YYEKEE (reference sequence). The CDR3 sequence: CASSPTGEGRVHEQYV. The CDR3 DNA is TGTGCCAGCAGCCCGACCGGGGAGGGACGTGTTCACGAGCAGTACGTC.

This clonotype was counted only a few times. V is TRBV7-2 and J is TRBJ2-1; the D is unclear. Trimming removed 5 bases from V and 8 bases from J, with 16 bases in between. CDR1 and CDR2 from the germline V gene are SGHTA and FQGNSA. This CDR3 region has 14 residues. The chain's CDR3 is CASSIVPLVDEQFF. The DNA of the CDR3 is TGTGCCAGCAGCATTGTACCGTTGGTCGATGAGCAGTTCTTC.

CDR3 sequence: CASSDQGQKGYTF. Written as DNA, the CDR3 is TGTGCCAGCAGTGACCAGGGCCAGAAAGGCTACACCTTC. V is TRBV2 and J is TRBJ1-2, with D possibly TRBD1 on 5 matching bases. Germline V gene data show CDR1 as SNHLY and CDR2 as FYNNEI. This CDR3 is built from 13 residues. Trimming stripped 3 bases from V and 8 bases from J, with 13 bases between. Full variable domain (rest looked up from reference TRBV2 and TRBJ1-2): EPEVTQTPSHQVTQMGQEVILRCVPISNHLYFYWYRQILGQKVEFLVSFYNNEISEKSEIFDDQFSVERPDGSNFTLKIRSTKLEDSAMYFCASSDQGQKGYTFGSGTRLTVV.

The chain has TRBV5-1 and TRBJ2-5; D perhaps matches TRBD1 (6 bases). V lost 4 bases to trimming and J lost 0 bases, with 16 bases between them. Germline V CDR1 and CDR2: SGHRS, YFSETQ. The length of the CDR3 is 16 residues. The CDR3 spells CASSASGQSYQETQYF. The DNA for the CDR3 is TGCGCCAGCAGCGCGTCTGGACAGTCGTACCAAGAGACCCAGTACTTC.

This clonotype has only a few counts. The CDR3 loop is CASRAGPRGSMETQYF. The CDR3 bases are TGTGCCAGCAGAGCGGGACCGCGGGGATCGATGGAGACCCAGTACTTC. J is TRBJ2-5 and V is TRBV12-3 or TRBV12-4, with 7 bases matching TRBD2. The V and J ends lost 6 bases and 5 bases, in that order; junction bases with no gene match: 15. CDR3 size: 16 residues.